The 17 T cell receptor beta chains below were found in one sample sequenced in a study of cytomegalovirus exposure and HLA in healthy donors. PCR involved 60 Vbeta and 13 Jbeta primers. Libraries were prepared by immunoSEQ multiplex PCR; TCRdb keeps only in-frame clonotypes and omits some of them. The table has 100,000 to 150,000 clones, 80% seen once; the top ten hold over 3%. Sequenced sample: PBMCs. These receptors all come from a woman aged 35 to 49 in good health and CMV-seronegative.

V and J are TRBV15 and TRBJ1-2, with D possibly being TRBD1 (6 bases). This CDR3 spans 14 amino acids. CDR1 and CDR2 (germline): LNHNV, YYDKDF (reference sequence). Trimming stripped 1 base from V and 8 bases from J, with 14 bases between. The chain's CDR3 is CATSRVGGRGGYTF. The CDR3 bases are TGTGCCACCAGCAGAGTGGGGGGGCGAGGCGGCTACACCTTC.

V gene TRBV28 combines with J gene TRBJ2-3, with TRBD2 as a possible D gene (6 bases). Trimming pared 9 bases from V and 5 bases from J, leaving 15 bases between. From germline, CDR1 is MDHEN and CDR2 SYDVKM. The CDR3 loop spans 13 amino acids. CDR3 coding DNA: TGTGCCAGTCTCCGGCGGGATGTAGATACGCAGTATTTT. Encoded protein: CASLRRDVDTQYF.

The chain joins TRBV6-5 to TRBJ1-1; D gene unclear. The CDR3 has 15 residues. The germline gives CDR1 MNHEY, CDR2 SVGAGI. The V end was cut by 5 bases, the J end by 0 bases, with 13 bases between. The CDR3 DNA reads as TGTGCCAGCAGTCCTGCGGGCAAGCTGAACACTGAAGCTTTCTTT. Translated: CASSPAGKLNTEAFF.

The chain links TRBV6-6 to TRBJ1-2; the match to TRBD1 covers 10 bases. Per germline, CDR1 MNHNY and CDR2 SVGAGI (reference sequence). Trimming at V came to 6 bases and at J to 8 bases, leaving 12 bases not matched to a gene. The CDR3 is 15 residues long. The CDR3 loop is CASSYGTGEQGGYTF. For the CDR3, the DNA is TGTGCCAGCAGCTATGGGACAGGGGAACAAGGAGGCTACACCTTC.

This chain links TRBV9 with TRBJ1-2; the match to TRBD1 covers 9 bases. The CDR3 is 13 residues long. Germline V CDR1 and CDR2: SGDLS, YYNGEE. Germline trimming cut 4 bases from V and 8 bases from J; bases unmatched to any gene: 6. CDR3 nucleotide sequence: TGTGCCAGCAGCCCGCGACAGGGGGGAGGCTACACCTTC. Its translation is CASSPRQGGGYTF.

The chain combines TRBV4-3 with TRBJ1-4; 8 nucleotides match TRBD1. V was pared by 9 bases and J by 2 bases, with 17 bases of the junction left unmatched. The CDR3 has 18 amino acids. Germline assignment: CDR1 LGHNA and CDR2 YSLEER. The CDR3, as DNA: TGCGCCAGTACTCCCCGGGACAGGAGGTTCCGCACTAATGAAAAACTGTTTTTT. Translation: CASTPRDRRFRTNEKLFF.

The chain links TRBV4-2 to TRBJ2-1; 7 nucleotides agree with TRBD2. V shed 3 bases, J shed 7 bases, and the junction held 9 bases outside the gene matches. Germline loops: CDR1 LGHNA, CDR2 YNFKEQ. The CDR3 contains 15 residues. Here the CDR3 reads CASSQSGTNPNEQFF. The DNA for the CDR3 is TGTGCCAGCAGCCAGTCCGGGACTAACCCTAATGAGCAGTTCTTC.

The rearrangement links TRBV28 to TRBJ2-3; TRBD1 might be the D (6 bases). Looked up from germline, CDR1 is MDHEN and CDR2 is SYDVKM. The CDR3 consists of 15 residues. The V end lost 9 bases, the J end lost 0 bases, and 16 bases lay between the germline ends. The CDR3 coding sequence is TGTGCCAGTGATCACAGGGAGTTTAGCACAGATACGCAGTATTTT. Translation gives CASDHREFSTDTQYF.

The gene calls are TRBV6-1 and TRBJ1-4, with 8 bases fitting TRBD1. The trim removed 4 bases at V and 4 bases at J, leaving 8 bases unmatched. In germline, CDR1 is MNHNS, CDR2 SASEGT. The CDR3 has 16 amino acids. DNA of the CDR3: TGTGCCAGCAGTGGGACAGGGTCCTTGGGTAATGAAAAACTGTTTTTT. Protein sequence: CASSGTGSLGNEKLFF.

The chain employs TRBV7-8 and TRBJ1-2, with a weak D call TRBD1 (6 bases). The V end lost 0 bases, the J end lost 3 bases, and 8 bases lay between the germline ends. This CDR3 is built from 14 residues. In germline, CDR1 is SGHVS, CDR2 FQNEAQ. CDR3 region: CASSLADRDYGYTF. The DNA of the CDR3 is TGTGCCAGCAGCTTAGCGGACAGAGACTATGGCTACACCTTC. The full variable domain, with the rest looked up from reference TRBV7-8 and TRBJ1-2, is GAGVSQSPRYKVAKRGQDVALRCDPISGHVSLFWYQQALGQGPEFLTYFQNEAQLDKSGLPSDRFFAERPEGSVSTLKIQRTQQEDSAVYLCASSLADRDYGYTFGSGTRLTVV.

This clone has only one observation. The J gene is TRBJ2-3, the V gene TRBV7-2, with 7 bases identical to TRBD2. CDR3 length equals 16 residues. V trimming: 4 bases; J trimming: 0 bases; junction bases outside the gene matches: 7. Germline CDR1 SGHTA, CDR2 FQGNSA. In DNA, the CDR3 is TGTGCCAGCAGCTCCCTAGCGGTGTCTAGCACAGATACGCAGTATTTT. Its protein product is CASSSLAVSSTDTQYF.

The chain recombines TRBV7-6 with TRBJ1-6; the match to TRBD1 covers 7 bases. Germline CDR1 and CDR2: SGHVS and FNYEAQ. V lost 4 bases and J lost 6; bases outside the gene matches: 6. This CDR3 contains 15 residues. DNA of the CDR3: TGTGCCAGCAGCTATGGGACAGAGCTTAATTCACCCCTCCACTTT. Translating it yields CASSYGTELNSPLHF.

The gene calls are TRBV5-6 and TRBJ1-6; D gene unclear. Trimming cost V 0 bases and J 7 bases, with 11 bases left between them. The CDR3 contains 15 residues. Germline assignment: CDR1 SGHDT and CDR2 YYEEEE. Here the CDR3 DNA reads TGTGCCAGCAGCTTGGCTACCGTGGTGAATTCACCCCTCCACTTT. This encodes CASSLATVVNSPLHF.

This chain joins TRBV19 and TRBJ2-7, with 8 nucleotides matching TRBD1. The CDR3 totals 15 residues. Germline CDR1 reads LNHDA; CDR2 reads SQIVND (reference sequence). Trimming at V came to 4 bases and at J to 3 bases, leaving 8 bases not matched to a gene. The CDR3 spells CASSKVTGVDYEQYF. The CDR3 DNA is TGTGCCAGTAGTAAGGTGACAGGGGTGGACTACGAGCAGTACTTC. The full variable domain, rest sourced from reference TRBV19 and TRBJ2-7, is DGGITQSPKYLFRKEGQNVTLSCEQNLNHDAMYWYRQDPGQGLRLIYYSQIVNDFQKGDIAEGYSVSREKKESFPLTVTSAQKNPTAFYLCASSKVTGVDYEQYFGPGTRLTVT.

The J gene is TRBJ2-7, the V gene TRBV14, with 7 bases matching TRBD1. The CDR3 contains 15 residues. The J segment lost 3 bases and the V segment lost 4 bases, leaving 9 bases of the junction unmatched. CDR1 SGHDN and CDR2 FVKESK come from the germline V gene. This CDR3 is CASSRTPGQRYEQYF. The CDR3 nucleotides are TGTGCCAGCAGCCGAACCCCGGGACAGCGCTACGAGCAGTACTTC.

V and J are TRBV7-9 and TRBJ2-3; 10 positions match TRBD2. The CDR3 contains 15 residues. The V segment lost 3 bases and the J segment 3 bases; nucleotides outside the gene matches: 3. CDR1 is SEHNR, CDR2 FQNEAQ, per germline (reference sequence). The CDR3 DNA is TGTGCCAGCAGCTTCTGGACTAGCGGAACAGATACGCAGTATTTT. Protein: CASSFWTSGTDTQYF.

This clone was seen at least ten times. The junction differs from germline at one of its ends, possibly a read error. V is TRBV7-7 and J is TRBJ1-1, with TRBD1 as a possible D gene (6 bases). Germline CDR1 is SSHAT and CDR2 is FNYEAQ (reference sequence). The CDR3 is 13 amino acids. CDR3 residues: CASSETGNTEAFF. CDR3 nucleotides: TGTGCTAGCAGCGAGACAGGGAACACTGAAGCTTTCTTT.